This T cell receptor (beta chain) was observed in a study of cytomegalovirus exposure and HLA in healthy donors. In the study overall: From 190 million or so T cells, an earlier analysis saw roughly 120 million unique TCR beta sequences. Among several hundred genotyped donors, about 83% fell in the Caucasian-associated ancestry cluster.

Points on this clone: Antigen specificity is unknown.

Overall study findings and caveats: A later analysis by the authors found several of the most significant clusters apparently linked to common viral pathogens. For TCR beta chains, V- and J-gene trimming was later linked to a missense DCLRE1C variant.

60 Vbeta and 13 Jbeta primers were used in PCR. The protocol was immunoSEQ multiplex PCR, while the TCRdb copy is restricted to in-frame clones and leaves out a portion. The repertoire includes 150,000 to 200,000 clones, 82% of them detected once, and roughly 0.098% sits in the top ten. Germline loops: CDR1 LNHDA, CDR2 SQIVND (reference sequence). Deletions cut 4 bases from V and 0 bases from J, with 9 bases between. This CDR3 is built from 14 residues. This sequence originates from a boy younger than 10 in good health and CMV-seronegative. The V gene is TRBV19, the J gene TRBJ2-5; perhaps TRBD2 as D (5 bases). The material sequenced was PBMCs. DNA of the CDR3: TGTGCCAGTAGTACTAAGGACTACCAAGAGACCCAGTACTTC. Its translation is CASSTKDYQETQYF. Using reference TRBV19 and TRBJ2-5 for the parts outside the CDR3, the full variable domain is DGGITQSPKYLFRKEGQNVTLSCEQNLNHDAMYWYRQDPGQGLRLIYYSQIVNDFQKGDIAEGYSVSREKKESFPLTVTSAQKNPTAFYLCASSTKDYQETQYFGPGTRLLVL.